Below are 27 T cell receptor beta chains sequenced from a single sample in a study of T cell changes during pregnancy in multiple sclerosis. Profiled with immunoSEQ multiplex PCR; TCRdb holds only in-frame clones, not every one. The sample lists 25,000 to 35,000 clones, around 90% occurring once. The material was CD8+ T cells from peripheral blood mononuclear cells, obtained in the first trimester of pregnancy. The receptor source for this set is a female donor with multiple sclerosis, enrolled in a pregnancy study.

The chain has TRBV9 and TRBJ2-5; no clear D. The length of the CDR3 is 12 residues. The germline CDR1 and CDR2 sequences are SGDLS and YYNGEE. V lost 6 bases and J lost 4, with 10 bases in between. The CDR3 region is CASTLVGETQYF. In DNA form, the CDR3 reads TGTGCCAGCACCCTAGTCGGAGAGACCCAGTACTTC.

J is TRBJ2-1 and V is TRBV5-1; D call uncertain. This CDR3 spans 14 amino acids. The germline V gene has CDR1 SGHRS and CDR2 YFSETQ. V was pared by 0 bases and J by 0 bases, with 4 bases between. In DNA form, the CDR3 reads TGCGCCAGCAGCTTGGTAGACTCCTACAATGAGCAGTTCTTC. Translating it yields CASSLVDSYNEQFF.

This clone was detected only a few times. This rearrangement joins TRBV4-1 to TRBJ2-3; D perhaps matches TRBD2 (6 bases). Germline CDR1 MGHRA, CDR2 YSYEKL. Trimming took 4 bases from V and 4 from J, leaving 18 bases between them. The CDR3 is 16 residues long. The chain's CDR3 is CASSPLAVPAPDTQYF. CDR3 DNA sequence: TGCGCCAGCAGCCCTTTAGCGGTCCCTGCCCCAGATACGCAGTATTTT.

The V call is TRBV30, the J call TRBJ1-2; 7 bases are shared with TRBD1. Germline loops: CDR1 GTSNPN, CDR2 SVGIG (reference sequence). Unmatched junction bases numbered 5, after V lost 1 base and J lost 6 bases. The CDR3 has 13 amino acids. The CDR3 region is CAWSETGADGYTF. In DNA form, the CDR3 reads TGTGCCTGGAGTGAAACAGGGGCCGATGGCTACACCTTC. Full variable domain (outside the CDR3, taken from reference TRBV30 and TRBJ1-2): SQTIHQWPATLVQPVGSPLSLECTVEGTSNPNLYWYRQAAGRGLQLLFYSVGIGQISSEVPQNLSASRPQDRQFILSSKKLLLSDSGFYLCAWSETGADGYTFGSGTRLTVV.

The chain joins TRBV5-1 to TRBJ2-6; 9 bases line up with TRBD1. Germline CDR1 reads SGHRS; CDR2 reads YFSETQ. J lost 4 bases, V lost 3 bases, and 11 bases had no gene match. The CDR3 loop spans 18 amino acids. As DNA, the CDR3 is TGCGCCAGCAGCTCTCAGGGACAGGGTGTCTGGGGGGCCAACGTCCTGACTTTC. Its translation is CASSSQGQGVWGANVLTF.

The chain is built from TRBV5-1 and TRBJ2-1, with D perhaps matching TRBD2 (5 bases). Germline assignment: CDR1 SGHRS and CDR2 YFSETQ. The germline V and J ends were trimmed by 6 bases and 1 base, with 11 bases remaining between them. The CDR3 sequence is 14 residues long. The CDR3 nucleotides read TGCGCCAGCAAGTCAGCGGAATCCTACAATGAGCAGTTCTTC. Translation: CASKSAESYNEQFF.

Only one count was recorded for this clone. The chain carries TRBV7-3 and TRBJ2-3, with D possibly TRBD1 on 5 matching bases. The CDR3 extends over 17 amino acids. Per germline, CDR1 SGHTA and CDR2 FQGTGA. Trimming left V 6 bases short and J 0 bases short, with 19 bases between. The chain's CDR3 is CASRQKTEDTSTDTQYF. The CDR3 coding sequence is TGTGCCAGCAGACAAAAGACAGAAGACACTAGCACAGATACGCAGTATTTT.

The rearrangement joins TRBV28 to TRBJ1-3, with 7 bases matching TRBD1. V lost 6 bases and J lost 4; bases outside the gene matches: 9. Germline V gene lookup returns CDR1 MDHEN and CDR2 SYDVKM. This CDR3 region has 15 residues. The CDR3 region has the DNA TGTGCCAGCAGGATAGACAGGGTATCAGGAAACACCATATATTTT. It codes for CASRIDRVSGNTIYF.

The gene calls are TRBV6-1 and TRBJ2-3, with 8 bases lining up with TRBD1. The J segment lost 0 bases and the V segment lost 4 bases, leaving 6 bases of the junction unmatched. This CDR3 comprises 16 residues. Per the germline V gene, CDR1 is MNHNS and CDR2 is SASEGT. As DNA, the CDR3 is TGTGCCAGCAGTGTTCAGACAGGGGCAAGCACAGATACGCAGTATTTT. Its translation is CASSVQTGASTDTQYF.

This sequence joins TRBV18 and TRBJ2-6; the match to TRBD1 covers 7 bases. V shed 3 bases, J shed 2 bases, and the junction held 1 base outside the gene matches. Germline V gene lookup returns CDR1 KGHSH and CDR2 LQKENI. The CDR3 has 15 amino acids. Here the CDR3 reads CASSPDRAGANVLTF. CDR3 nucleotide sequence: TGTGCCAGCTCACCCGACAGGGCTGGGGCCAACGTCCTGACTTTC.

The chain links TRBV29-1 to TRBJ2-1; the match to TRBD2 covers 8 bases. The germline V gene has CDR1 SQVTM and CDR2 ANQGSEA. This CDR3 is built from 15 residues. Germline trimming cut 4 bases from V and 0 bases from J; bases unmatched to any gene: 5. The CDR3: CSVVGGTSSYNEQFF. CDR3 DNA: TGCAGCGTTGTTGGGGGGACTAGCTCCTACAATGAGCAGTTCTTC.

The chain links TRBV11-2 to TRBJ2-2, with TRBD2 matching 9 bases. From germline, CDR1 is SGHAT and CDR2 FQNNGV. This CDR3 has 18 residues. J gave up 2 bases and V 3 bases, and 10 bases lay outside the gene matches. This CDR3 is CASSFLGLAGYNTGELFF. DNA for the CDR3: TGTGCCAGCAGCTTTCTTGGGCTAGCGGGATATAACACCGGGGAGCTGTTTTTT.

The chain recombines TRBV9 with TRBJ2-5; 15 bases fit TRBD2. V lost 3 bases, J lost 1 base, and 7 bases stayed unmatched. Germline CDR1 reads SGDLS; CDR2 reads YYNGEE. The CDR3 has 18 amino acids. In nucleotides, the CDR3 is TGTGCCAGCAGCGAGGGACTAGCGGGAGGCTCCCCCCAAGAGACCCAGTACTTC. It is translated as CASSEGLAGGSPQETQYF.

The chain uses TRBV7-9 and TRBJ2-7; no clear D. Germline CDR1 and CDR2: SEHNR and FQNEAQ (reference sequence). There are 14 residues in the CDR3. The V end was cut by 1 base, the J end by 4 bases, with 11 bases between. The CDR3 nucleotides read TGTGCCAGCAGCTTAGACCAGGAACTTTACGAGCAGTACTTC. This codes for CASSLDQELYEQYF.

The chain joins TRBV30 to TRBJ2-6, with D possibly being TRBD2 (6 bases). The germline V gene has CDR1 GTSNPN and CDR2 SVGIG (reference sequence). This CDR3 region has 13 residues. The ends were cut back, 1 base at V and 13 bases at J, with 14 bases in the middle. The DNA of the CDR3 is TGTGCCTGGAGTGAACGGGAGTGGGCGGTCCTGACTTTC. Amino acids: CAWSEREWAVLTF. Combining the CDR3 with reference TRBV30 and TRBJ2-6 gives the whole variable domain SQTIHQWPATLVQPVGSPLSLECTVEGTSNPNLYWYRQAAGRGLQLLFYSVGIGQISSEVPQNLSASRPQDRQFILSSKKLLLSDSGFYLCAWSEREWAVLTFGAGSRLTVL.

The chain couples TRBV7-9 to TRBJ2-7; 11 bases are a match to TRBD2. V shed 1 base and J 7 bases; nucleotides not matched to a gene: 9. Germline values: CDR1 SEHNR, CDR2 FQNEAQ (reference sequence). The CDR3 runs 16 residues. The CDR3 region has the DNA TGTGCCAGCAGCTTAGGGGTAGCGGGAGGGCTTCGGGAGCAGTACTTC. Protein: CASSLGVAGGLREQYF.

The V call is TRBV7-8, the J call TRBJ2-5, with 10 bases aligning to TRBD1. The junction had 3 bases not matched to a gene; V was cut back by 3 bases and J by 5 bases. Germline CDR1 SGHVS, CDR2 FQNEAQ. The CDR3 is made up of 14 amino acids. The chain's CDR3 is CASSLDRGWETQYF. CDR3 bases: TGTGCCAGCAGCTTGGACAGGGGGTGGGAGACCCAGTACTTC.

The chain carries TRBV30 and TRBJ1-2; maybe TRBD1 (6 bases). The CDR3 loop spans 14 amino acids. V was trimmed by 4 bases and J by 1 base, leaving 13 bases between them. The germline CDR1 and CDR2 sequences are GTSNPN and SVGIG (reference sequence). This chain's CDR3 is CAWTSDRFNYGYTF. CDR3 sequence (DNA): TGTGCCTGGACTTCGGACAGATTTAACTATGGCTACACCTTC.

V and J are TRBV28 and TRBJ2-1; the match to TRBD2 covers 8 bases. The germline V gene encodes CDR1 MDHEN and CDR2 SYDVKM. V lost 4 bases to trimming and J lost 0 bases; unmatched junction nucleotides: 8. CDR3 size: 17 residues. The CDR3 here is CASSYHSLADSYNEQFF. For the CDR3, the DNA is TGTGCCAGCAGTTACCACTCACTAGCGGACTCCTACAATGAGCAGTTCTTC.

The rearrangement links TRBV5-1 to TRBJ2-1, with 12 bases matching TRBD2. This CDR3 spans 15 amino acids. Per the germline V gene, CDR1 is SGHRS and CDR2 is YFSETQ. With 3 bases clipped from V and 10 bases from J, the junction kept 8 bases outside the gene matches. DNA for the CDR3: TGCGCCAGCAGCTCTAGACTAGCGGGGGTAAGGGAGCAGTTCTTC. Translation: CASSSRLAGVREQFF.

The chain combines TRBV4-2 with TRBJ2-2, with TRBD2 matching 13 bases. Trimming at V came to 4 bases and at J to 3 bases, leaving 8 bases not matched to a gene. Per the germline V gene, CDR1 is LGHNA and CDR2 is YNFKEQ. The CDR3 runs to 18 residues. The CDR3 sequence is CASSPLTSGRADTGELFF. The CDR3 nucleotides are TGTGCCAGCAGCCCCCTCACTAGCGGGAGGGCCGACACCGGGGAGCTGTTTTTT.

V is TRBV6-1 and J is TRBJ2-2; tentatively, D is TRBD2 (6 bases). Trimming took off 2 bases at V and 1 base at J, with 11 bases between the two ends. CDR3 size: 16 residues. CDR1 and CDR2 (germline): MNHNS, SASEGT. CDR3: CASSELNSGNTGELFF. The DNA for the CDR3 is TGTGCCAGCAGTGAATTGAATAGCGGGAACACCGGGGAGCTGTTTTTT.

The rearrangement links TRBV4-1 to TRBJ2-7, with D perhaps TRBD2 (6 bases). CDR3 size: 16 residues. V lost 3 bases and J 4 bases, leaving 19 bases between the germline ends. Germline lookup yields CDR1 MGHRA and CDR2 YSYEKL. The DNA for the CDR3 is TGCGCCAGCAGCCAGATCCCAGGGCGGGACCTGTACGAGCAGTACTTC. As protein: CASSQIPGRDLYEQYF.

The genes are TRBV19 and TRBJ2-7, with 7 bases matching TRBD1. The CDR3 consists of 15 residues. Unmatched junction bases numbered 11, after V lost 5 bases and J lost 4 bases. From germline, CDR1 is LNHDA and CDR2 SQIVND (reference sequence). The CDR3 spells CASSAAGGGTYEQYF. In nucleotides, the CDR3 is TGTGCCAGTAGTGCGGCAGGGGGTGGAACATACGAGCAGTACTTC.

The CDR3 region has the DNA TGCGCCAGCAGCCAAGACCCTAGCGGGGCTATTTACAATGAGCAGTTCTTC. Translation: CASSQDPSGAIYNEQFF. The chain recombines TRBV4-3 with TRBJ2-1; 9 nucleotides match TRBD2. The germline V gene encodes CDR1 LGHNA and CDR2 YSLEER. Losses at the gene ends were 0 bases for V and 4 bases for J; bases not matched to a gene: 7. The CDR3 has 17 amino acids.

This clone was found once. CDR3: CASSLALTLAKNIQYF. CDR3 in DNA: TGTGCCAGCAGCTTAGCCTTGACACTGGCCAAAAACATTCAGTACTTC. The chain has TRBV7-9 and TRBJ2-4; D is uncertain. The CDR3 has 16 residues. Looked up from germline, CDR1 is SEHNR and CDR2 is FQNEAQ (reference sequence). With 0 bases removed from V and 1 base from J, the gap between germline ends came to 10 bases.

DNA of the CDR3: TGCGCCAGTAAACTTGGAGGGTATGGCGAGACCCAGTACTTC. Translating it yields CASKLGGYGETQYF. This chain links TRBV4-1 with TRBJ2-5; weak D call: TRBD2 (6 bases). The CDR3 totals 14 residues. Trimming left V 9 bases short and J 5 bases short, with 19 bases between. From germline, CDR1 is MGHRA and CDR2 YSYEKL.